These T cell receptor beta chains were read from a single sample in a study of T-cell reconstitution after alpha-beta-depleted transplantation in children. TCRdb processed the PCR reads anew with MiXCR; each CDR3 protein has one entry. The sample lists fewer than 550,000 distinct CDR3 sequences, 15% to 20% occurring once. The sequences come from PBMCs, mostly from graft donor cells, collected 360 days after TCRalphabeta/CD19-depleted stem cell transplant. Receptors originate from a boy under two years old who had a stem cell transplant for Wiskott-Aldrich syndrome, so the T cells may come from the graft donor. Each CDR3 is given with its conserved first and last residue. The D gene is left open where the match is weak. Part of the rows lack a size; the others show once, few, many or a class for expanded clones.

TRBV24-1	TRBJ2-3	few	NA	TGTGCCACCAGTCCCACTAGCCCAAACACAGATACGCAGTATTTT	CATSPTSPNTDTQYF
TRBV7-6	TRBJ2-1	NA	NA	TGTGCCAGCAGCTTAGTGGTGGGGAATGCCTACAATGAGCAGTTCTTC	CASSLVVGNAYNEQFF
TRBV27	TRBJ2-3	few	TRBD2	TGTGCCAGCAGTTCTATAGCGGGAAGCACAGATACGCAGTATTTT	CASSSIAGSTDTQYF
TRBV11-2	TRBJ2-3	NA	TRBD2	TGTGCCAGCAGTCATCCGACTAGCGGGCAGCCTTACACAGATACGCAGTATTTT	CASSHPTSGQPYTDTQYF
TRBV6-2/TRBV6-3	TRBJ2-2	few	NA	TGTGCCAGCAGTTATGTGGACAAGGCCGGGGAGCTGTTTTTT	CASSYVDKAGELFF
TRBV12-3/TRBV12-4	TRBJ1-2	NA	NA	TGTGCCAGCAGTTTTGGATTGGGAGGCTACACCTTC	CASSFGLGGYTF
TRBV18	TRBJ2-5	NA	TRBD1	TGTGCCAGCTCACTACGGCTGACAGGGGGCTTAGGTCAAGAGACCCAGTACTTC	CASSLRLTGGLGQETQYF
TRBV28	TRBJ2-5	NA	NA	TGTGCCAGCACCAACCCCAGACGAAGACCCTGGACCCAGTACTTC	CASTNPRRRPWTQYF
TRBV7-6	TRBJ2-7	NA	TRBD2	TGTGCCAGCAGCTTAGGTTTAGCGGGGTCCACCTACGAGCAGTACTTC	CASSLGLAGSTYEQYF
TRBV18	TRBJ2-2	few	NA	TGTGCCAGCTCACCACTCTCGGACACCGGGGAGCTGTTTTTT	CASSPLSDTGELFF
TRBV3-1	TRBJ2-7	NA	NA	TGTGCCAGCGGGTTTTCCTACGAGCAGTACTTC	CASGFSYEQYF
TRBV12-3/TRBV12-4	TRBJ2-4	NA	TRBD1	TGTGCCAGCAGCCGGGACAGGGGGTTAAGAAACATTCAGTACTTC	CASSRDRGLRNIQYF
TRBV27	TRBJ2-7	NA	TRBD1	TGTGCCAGCAGTTCGAGGGACAGGGCGGCGTACGAGCAGTACTTC	CASSSRDRAAYEQYF
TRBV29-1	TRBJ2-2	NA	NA	TGCAGCGTTGAAGGGAAGGGAGGCGCCGGGGAGCTGTTTTTT	CSVEGKGGAGELFF
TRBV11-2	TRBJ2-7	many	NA	TGTGCCAGCAGCTTAGAGGCGGGGCCCTACGAGCAGTACTTC	CASSLEAGPYEQYF
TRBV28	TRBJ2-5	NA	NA	TGTGCCAGCAGTTCGGCAAGTTTTACGGAGACCCAGTACTTC	CASSSASFTETQYF
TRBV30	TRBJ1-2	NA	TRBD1	TGTGCCTTAAGACAGGGGATTACCTTC	CALRQGITF
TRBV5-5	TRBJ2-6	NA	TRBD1	TGTGCCAGCAGCTTGGTGGGACAGCTCCTCTCTGGGGCCAACGTCCTGACTTTC	CASSLVGQLLSGANVLTF
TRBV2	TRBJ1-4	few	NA	TGTGCCAGCAGAGGCGGGACCGCAACTAATGAAAAACTGTTTTTT	CASRGGTATNEKLFF
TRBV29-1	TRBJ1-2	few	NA	TGCAGCGTTGAAGGGGCAAAGGGCTATGGCTACACCTTC	CSVEGAKGYGYTF
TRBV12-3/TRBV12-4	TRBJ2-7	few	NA	TGTGCCAGCAGTTTGACAGGTCCCCTCTACGAGCAGTACTTC	CASSLTGPLYEQYF
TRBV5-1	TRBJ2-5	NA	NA	TGCGCCAGCAGCTTTCCTCAGGGAAGAGGTCAAGAGACCCAGTACTTC	CASSFPQGRGQETQYF
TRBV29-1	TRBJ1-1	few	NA	TGCAGCGTTGACTACGGTACGAACACTGAAGCTTTCTTT	CSVDYGTNTEAFF
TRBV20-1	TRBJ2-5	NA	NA	TGCAGTGCTAGAGGCCACACAGGGTGGGAGACCCAGTACTTC	CSARGHTGWETQYF
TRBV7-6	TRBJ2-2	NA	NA	TGTGCCAGCAGCTTAGCCCCCCCAGGGGCGGTCACCGGGGAGCTGTTTTTT	CASSLAPPGAVTGELFF
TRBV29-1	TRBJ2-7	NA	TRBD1	TGCAGCGTCCCGGGACAGGCTGGGGGGGAGCAGTACTTC	CSVPGQAGGEQYF
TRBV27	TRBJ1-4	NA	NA	TGTGCCAGCAGTCTTCTAGGACGGCCTCGGGAATTGTTTTTT	CASSLLGRPRELFF
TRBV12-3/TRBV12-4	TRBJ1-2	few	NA	TGTGCCAGCAGTTTTCGGCAGACCTATGTCTACACCTTC	CASSFRQTYVYTF